The clone carrying this T cell receptor (beta chain) was counted only a few times. The germline V gene encodes CDR1 LNHDA and CDR2 SQIVND (reference sequence). The CDR3 contains 15 residues. V lost 5 bases and J 2 bases, leaving 13 bases between the germline ends. The data derive from a study of beta chain features in type 1 diabetes. Purities in excess of 98% were seen in all sorted populations. TCRB transcripts that were expressed got sequenced, as all of the isolated RNA had been reverse transcribed. Repertoires were generated with immunoSEQ multiplex PCR, while TCRdb's copy carries only in-frame clones and drops some. The sample consists of 900,000 or so clones, roughly a sixth of them appearing once.

The sequencing input was naive CD4+ T cells from blood. The chain uses TRBV19 and TRBJ1-5; D is unresolved. This clonotype was obtained from a woman younger than 30 in good health. CDR3 in amino acids: CASSPTLSGNQPQHF. As DNA, the CDR3 is TGTGCCAGTAGTCCCACCCTCTCGGGCAATCAGCCCCAGCATTTT.